This TCR beta chain was recorded in a study of cytomegalovirus exposure and HLA in healthy donors. Germline CDR1 SGHTA, CDR2 FQGNSA. The V gene end was trimmed by 8 bases and the J gene end by 6 bases; junction bases not matched to a gene: 11. This CDR3 has 14 residues. The PCR employed 60 Vbeta primers together with 13 Jbeta primers. Data came from immunoSEQ multiplex PCR; TCRdb stores just in-frame clones and leaves some out. The sample contains 150,000 to 200,000 clones, roughly 85% of which appear only once. This sequence originates from a woman aged 25 to 39 in good health and CMV-seropositive. The chain has TRBV7-2 and TRBJ2-7; 9 bases line up with TRBD1. Sequencing was carried out using PBMCs. CDR3 sequence reads: CASATGQGTLEQYF. CDR3 sequence (DNA): TGTGCCAGCGCAACGGGACAGGGTACCCTCGAGCAGTACTTC.